Sequencing of this T cell receptor (beta chain) was carried out in a study of control samples from healthy donors and cancer patients. The data were produced by immunoSEQ multiplex PCR, yet TCRdb's version contains in-frame clones alone and is incomplete. The sample includes about 250,000 clones, approximately 80% of them seen just once. Germline CDR1 reads MNHNS; CDR2 reads SASEGT. V was cut by 1 base and J by 1 base, with 11 bases left in between. This CDR3 has 16 amino acids. The chain couples TRBV6-1 to TRBJ1-5; tentative D call: TRBD1 (5 bases). Sequencing was carried out using PBMCs. The TCR originated in a woman aged 60 to 75 with lung cancer. CDR3 bases: TGTGCCAGCAGTGAAGGAGCCCGGGGGAGCAATCAGCCCCAGCATTTT. Its protein is CASSEGARGSNQPQHF.